This T cell receptor beta chain originates from a study of PD-1 blockade in classical Hodgkin lymphoma (dated by TCRdb to about 2020). Study-wide context: Nivolumab dosing was 3 mg/kg intravenously every 2 weeks, continuing until either disease progression or unacceptable toxicity. The study used TCR beta sequencing and CyTOF to define a peripheral blood immune signature of response to PD-1 blockade in classical Hodgkin lymphoma.

The V end loses 0 bases and the J end loses 5 bases, and a stretch of 9 bases separates them. According to the germline V gene, CDR1 reads SGDLS and CDR2 reads YYNGEE. Its CDR3 holds 14 amino acids, cysteine through phenylalanine. Only the CDR3 portion is preserved as DNA: 42 bases, with reading frame beginning at the first base. As concerns this clone: Its specific antigen is unknown. There are no base qualities to consult, and no much larger clone falls within one base.

Findings and caveats that apply to the study as a whole: Lower diversity was observed in patients in whom nivolumab was started less than 1 year after ASCT, and these patients were excluded from later analyses so that confounding by immune reconstitution would be avoided. A significant rise by C4D1 was seen in CD4+ but not CD8+ TCR diversity (p=0.0027 vs p=0.16), with the rise being most apparent in complete responders (p=0.02). Only a single clinical trial cohort was studied, and what caused the repertoire differences, possibly disease activity or prior therapy, remained undefined. Trial patients achieving complete response had baseline diversity similar to newly diagnosed patients, whereas partial responders and progressors had significantly lower diversity. Newly diagnosed patients were reported to have lower baseline TCR diversity than healthy donors, and relapsed/refractory patients were reported to have lower baseline TCR diversity still.

Reading the label with the study, this specimen's time point is: cycle 4 day 1 (C4D1), after more than 5 weeks of nivolumab. All trial patients had relapsed after autologous stem cell transplantation, with cohorts A, B and C differing in prior brentuximab vedotin exposure. The trial cohort was composed of 56 patients with relapsed/refractory classical Hodgkin lymphoma, for whom complete response, partial response or progressive disease was recorded as best overall response. Trial patients were treated with single-agent nivolumab in the multi-cohort phase II CheckMate 205 trial. An independent review committee assessed best overall response by applying the 2007 International Working Group response criteria. Trial PBMCs were collected just before the start of nivolumab (C1D1) and during therapy at cycle 2 day 1 and cycle 4 day 1. Peripheral blood was collected in 8 mL Vacutainer Cell Preparation Tubes, from which PBMCs were isolated by centrifugation and then cryopreserved.

The Qiagen DNeasy kit was used to extract genomic DNA both from unsorted PBMCs and from the negatively selected CD4+ and CD8+ fractions. Amplification of TCR beta CDR3 regions was done by immunoSEQ multiplex PCR with primers that anneal to V and J segments. A synthetic immune receptor repertoire was used to minimize amplification bias, and remaining bias was computationally removed after sequencing. On the authors' methods: Repertoire diversity was quantified as the Shannon entropy index using custom Python scripts. Unsorted, CD4+ and CD8+ repertoires were examined separately, except in combined analyses, for which CD4+ and CD8+ sequences were merged in silico. Clonal expansion was defined as a frequency increase of at least 2-fold after treatment compared with C1D1, and clones undetected at baseline were assigned a pseudocount of 0.5. Clones with 0 or 1 copy at C1D1 were classified as singleton clones, and clones with 2 or more copies were classified as non-singleton clones. By matching protein sequences in sorted samples from the same patient, clones expanded in unsorted samples were annotated as CD4+, CD8+ or unknown. Wilcoxon tests on paired samples were used to test changes in diversity from C1D1 to C4D1. TCRdb took over this immuneACCESS table, retaining in-frame rearrangements with V and J assigned. Such tables are incomplete; in checked studies, under half of the missing clones stem from an unresolved V gene, and the remainder is unexplained. V, J and clone size are taken as reported in that table, and D and trimming were inferred from the DNA itself. The sample table records roughly 100,000 clones; more than 70% of these occur just once. The ten largest clonotypes hold around 19% of the sample.

The sample consisted of peripheral blood mononuclear cells (PBMCs), taken before the fourth cycle of nivolumab. The receptor was isolated from a human donor with classical Hodgkin lymphoma. The chain was built from TRBV9 and TRBJ1-3; TRBD1 is possibly the D segment (5 matching bases). Here is the DNA: TGTGCCAGCAGCGTAGGGGGCAAGAGAAACACCATATATTTT. The encoded protein is CASSVGGKRNTIYF.